The 16 T cell receptor beta chains below were found in one sample sequenced in a study of blood T cell repertoires in COVID-19. Some clones are missing from TCRdb's copy, which holds only in-frame ones; the method was immunoSEQ multiplex PCR. The sample contains over 15,000 clones, under 80% of which appear only once. Sequencing used peripheral blood. The receptors originated from a man between 65 and 79 years old with active or convalescent COVID-19.

This rearrangement joins TRBV10-3 to TRBJ1-4, with 7 bases that match TRBD1. From germline, CDR1 is ENHRY and CDR2 SYGVKD. V lost 0 bases and J lost 10; bases outside the gene matches: 8. The CDR3 is 15 residues long. The CDR3 sequence is CAISESAQGVGKLFF. The CDR3 DNA follows: TGTGCCATCAGTGAGTCGGCGCAGGGGGTAGGAAAACTGTTTTTT.

Written as DNA, the CDR3 is TGTGCCAGCAGTCCGTCGAGGGACAGGGACTTAGGGACCCAGTACTTC. Amino acid sequence: CASSPSRDRDLGTQYF. The chain recombines TRBV28 with TRBJ2-5; 9 nucleotides agree with TRBD1. V dropped 5 bases and J dropped 7; count of bases not matched to a gene: 14. Germline CDR1 MDHEN, CDR2 SYDVKM. This CDR3 spans 16 amino acids.

The chain is built from TRBV20-1 and TRBJ2-2; 7 bases agree with TRBD2. V shed 3 bases and J 5 bases; nucleotides not matched to a gene: 21. The length of the CDR3 is 19 residues. From germline, CDR1 is DFQATT and CDR2 SNEGSKA (reference sequence). CDR3 residues: CSASRGALAGVQLTGELFF. CDR3 nucleotide sequence: TGCAGTGCTAGTCGAGGGGCTCTTGCGGGGGTCCAATTAACCGGGGAGCTGTTTTTT.

This chain connects TRBV11-2 to TRBJ1-1; TRBD1 matches 8 bases. The germline V gene has CDR1 SGHAT and CDR2 FQNNGV. V shed 0 bases and J 5 bases; nucleotides not matched to a gene: 8. CDR3 length: 16 residues. This CDR3 reads CASSLEFQGAGTEAFF. In DNA form, the CDR3 reads TGTGCCAGCAGCTTAGAGTTTCAGGGGGCAGGAACTGAAGCTTTCTTT. The entire variable domain, with the rest obtained from reference TRBV11-2 and TRBJ1-1, is as follows: EAGVAQSPRYKIIEKRQSVAFWCNPISGHATLYWYQQILGQGPKLLIQFQNNGVVDDSQLPKDRFSAERLKGVDSTLKIQPAKLEDSAVYLCASSLEFQGAGTEAFFGQGTRLTVV.

The chain is built from TRBV6-1 and TRBJ2-7, with 7 bases aligning to TRBD2. CDR3 length: 14 amino acids. V shed 2 bases and J 3 bases; nucleotides not matched to a gene: 4. Germline CDR1 and CDR2: MNHNS and SASEGT. CDR3 bases: TGTGCCAGCAGTGAAACGGGGGGTGACTACGAGCAGTACTTC. As protein: CASSETGGDYEQYF.

V is TRBV7-2 and J is TRBJ1-2; weak D call: TRBD1 (6 bases). Deletions cut 1 base from V and 6 bases from J, with 9 bases between. The CDR3 has 13 residues. CDR1 is SGHTA, CDR2 FQGNSA, per germline. CDR3 in amino acids: CASSLEGTHGYTF. The CDR3 DNA reads as TGTGCCAGCAGCTTAGAGGGGACACATGGCTACACCTTC.

The chain combines TRBV4-2 with TRBJ1-5; no clear D. V was shortened by 0 bases and J by 2 bases, with 8 bases between the two germline ends. The length of the CDR3 is 15 residues. Germline V gives CDR1 LGHNA, CDR2 YNFKEQ. The CDR3 DNA reads TGTGCCAGCAGCCAAGATCCAGGCGGCAATCAGCCCCAGCATTTT. Protein product: CASSQDPGGNQPQHF.

This chain links TRBV18 with TRBJ2-5; weak D call: TRBD2 (5 bases). Trimming stripped 3 bases from V and 1 base from J, with 12 bases between. CDR1 is KGHSH and CDR2 is LQKENI in the germline V gene. The CDR3 has 15 amino acids. The CDR3 nucleotides read TGTGCCAGCTCACCTGTCTTAACTAGCCAAGAGACCCAGTACTTC. Its translation is CASSPVLTSQETQYF.

In its sample, this clone is medium-sized. This chain joins TRBV6-5 and TRBJ1-2, with 7 bases aligning to TRBD1. CDR3 length: 12 residues. V lost 9 bases to trimming and J lost 4 bases; unmatched junction nucleotides: 5. Germline V gives CDR1 MNHEY, CDR2 SVGAGI. The CDR3, as DNA: TGTGCCAGTAGGGACAGAGTCTATGGCTACACCTTC. Protein product: CASRDRVYGYTF.

The chain combines TRBV15 with TRBJ2-3, with 7 bases lining up with TRBD2. Unmatched junction bases numbered 4, after V lost 1 base and J lost 6 bases. This CDR3 comprises 14 residues. Germline V CDR1 and CDR2: LNHNV, YYDKDF (reference sequence). The CDR3 spells CATSRGGLSDTQYF. The CDR3 coding sequence is TGTGCCACCAGCAGAGGGGGACTATCGGATACGCAGTATTTT. The whole variable domain, remainder taken from reference TRBV15 and TRBJ2-3, is DAMVIQNPRYQVTQFGKPVTLSCSQTLNHNVMYWYQQKSSQAPKLLFHYYDKDFNNEADTPDNFQSRRPNTSFCFLDIRSPGLGDTAMYLCATSRGGLSDTQYFGPGTRLTVL.

This rearrangement joins TRBV6-6 to TRBJ1-5; a weak D match, TRBD1 (6 bases). V lost 5 bases, J lost 0 bases, and 11 bases lay in between. This CDR3 is 15 amino acids long. Germline loops: CDR1 MNHNY, CDR2 SVGAGI (reference sequence). CDR3 loop: CASSPGQLSNQPQHF. For the CDR3, the DNA is TGTGCCAGCAGTCCCGGACAGCTTAGCAATCAGCCCCAGCATTTT.

This rearrangement joins TRBV5-4 to TRBJ2-7, with TRBD1 identical over 7 bases. Germline assignment: CDR1 SGHNT and CDR2 YYREEE (reference sequence). V lost 5 bases and J lost 2; bases outside the gene matches: 10. This CDR3 has 15 amino acids. Here the CDR3 reads CASSQKTGSPYEQYF. The CDR3 region has the DNA TGTGCCAGCAGTCAGAAGACAGGGTCCCCCTACGAGCAGTACTTC.

This chain joins TRBV9 and TRBJ2-7; 9 bases map to TRBD1. Trimming at V came to 0 bases and at J to 0 bases, leaving 4 bases not matched to a gene. Looked up from germline, CDR1 is SGDLS and CDR2 is YYNGEE. This CDR3 is built from 16 residues. The DNA for the CDR3 is TGTGCCAGCAGCGTAGGGGGGACAGGGCTCTCCTACGAGCAGTACTTC. This translates into CASSVGGTGLSYEQYF.

V and J are TRBV2 and TRBJ2-2; 8 nucleotides line up with TRBD1. The germline gives CDR1 SNHLY, CDR2 FYNNEI. Unmatched junction bases numbered 3, after V lost 1 base and J lost 5 bases. The CDR3 contains 15 residues. The CDR3 reads CASSEVRTGTGELFF. CDR3 DNA sequence: TGTGCCAGCAGTGAAGTAAGGACAGGGACCGGGGAGCTGTTTTTT.

This clone has more than one count but fewer than ten. The chain has TRBV19 and TRBJ2-3, with 13 bases that match TRBD2. Germline trimming cut 7 bases from V and 3 bases from J; bases unmatched to any gene: 4. Germline V lookup: CDR1 LNHDA, CDR2 SQIVND (reference sequence). This CDR3 region has 15 residues. The CDR3 loop reads CASNPTSGGTDTQYF. CDR3 nucleotides: TGTGCCAGTAATCCGACTAGCGGGGGGACAGATACGCAGTATTTT. The entire variable domain, with the rest obtained from reference TRBV19 and TRBJ2-3, is as follows: DGGITQSPKYLFRKEGQNVTLSCEQNLNHDAMYWYRQDPGQGLRLIYYSQIVNDFQKGDIAEGYSVSREKKESFPLTVTSAQKNPTAFYLCASNPTSGGTDTQYFGPGTRLTVL.

The J gene is TRBJ1-4, the V gene TRBV2; 7 bases agree with TRBD1. J lost 0 bases, V lost 4 bases, and 8 bases had no gene match. The V gene's germline CDR1 is SNHLY and CDR2 FYNNEI. The CDR3 runs 17 residues. The CDR3 DNA sequence: TGTGCCAGCAGTGGTGGGGGACAGATTGCAACTAATGAAAAACTGTTTTTT. It specifies CASSGGGQIATNEKLFF.